Listed below are T cell receptor beta chains from one sample, sequenced in a study of glioma-infiltrating T cells after dendritic cell vaccination. Using immunoSEQ multiplex PCR, the repertoire was profiled, and TCRdb retains in-frame clones only, with some absent. This table has 50,000 to 80,000 clones, around 86% appearing once. The input for sequencing was blood, taken before dendritic cell vaccination. These TCRs come from a human donor with glioblastoma. Each CDR3 is given without its conserved first and last residue. A D gene is named only where the DNA matches it firmly.

D gene: -
V gene: TRBV7-6
J gene: TRBJ1-3
CDR3 protein: ASSPYSGAGNTIY

D gene: TRBD2
V gene: TRBV18
J gene: TRBJ2-5
CDR3 protein: ASSPRRGGGGVRETQY

D gene: -
V gene: TRBV27
J gene: TRBJ1-1
CDR3 protein: ASRWAANTEAF

D gene: -
V gene: TRBV4-2
J gene: TRBJ2-3
CDR3 protein: ASSQETQPGTDTQY

D gene: TRBD1
V gene: TRBV5-6
J gene: TRBJ2-5
CDR3 protein: ASSHLDRGETQY

D gene: -
V gene: TRBV7-9
J gene: -
CDR3 protein: ASSFPDSPYEQY

D gene: -
V gene: TRBV20-1
J gene: TRBJ2-4
CDR3 protein: SASVSNIQY

D gene: -
V gene: TRBV7-9
J gene: TRBJ2-3
CDR3 protein: ASSLTGDTQY

D gene: -
V gene: TRBV28
J gene: TRBJ1-4
CDR3 protein: ASSLGRGWEKLF

D gene: TRBD1
V gene: TRBV5-1
J gene: TRBJ1-2
CDR3 protein: ASRGTGTNYGYT

D gene: TRBD2
V gene: TRBV4-2
J gene: TRBJ2-7
CDR3 protein: ASSQGRGAQGHEQY

D gene: -
V gene: TRBV19
J gene: TRBJ2-7
CDR3 protein: ASSSQGGYEQY

D gene: -
V gene: TRBV6-5
J gene: TRBJ1-3
CDR3 protein: ASSYRGYPGNTIY

D gene: TRBD2
V gene: TRBV7-9
J gene: TRBJ2-3
CDR3 protein: ASSLRAGAKTDTQY

D gene: -
V gene: TRBV9
J gene: TRBJ2-3
CDR3 protein: ASSSSESTDTQY